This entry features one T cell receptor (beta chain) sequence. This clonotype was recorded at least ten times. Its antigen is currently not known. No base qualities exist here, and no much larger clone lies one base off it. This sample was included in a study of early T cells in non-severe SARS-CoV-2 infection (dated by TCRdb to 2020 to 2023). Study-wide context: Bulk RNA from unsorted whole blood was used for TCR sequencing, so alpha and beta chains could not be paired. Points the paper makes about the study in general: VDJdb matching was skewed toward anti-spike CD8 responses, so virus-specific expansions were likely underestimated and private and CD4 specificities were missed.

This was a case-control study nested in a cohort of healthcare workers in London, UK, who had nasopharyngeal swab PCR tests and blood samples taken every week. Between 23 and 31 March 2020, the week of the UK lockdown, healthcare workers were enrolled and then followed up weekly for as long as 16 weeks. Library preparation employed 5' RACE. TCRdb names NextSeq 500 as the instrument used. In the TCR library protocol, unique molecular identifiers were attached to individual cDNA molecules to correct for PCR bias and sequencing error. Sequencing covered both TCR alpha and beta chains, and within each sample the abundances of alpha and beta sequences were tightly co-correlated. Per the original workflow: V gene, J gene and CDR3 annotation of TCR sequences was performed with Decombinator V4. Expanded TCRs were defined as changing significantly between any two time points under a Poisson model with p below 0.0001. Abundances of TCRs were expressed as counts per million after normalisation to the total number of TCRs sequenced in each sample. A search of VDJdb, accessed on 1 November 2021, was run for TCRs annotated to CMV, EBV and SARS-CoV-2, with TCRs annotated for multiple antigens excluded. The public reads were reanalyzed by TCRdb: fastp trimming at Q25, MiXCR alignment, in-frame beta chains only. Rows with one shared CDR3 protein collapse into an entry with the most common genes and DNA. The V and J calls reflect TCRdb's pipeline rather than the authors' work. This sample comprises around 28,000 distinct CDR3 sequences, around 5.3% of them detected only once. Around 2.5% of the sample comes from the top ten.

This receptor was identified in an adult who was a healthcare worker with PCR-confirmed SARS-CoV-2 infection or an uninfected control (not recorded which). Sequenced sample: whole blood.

The nucleotide sequence reads as follows: TGTGCCAGCTCACCGTACAGGGTCCCAGATACGCAGTATTTT. Translated, this is CASSPYRVPDTQYF. This chain joins TRBV18 to TRBJ2-3, with TRBD1 as a weak D call on 6 bases. The germline V gene yields KGHSH for CDR1 and LQKENI for CDR2. Its CDR3 holds 14 amino acids, cysteine through phenylalanine. The only DNA kept is the CDR3, 42 bases in frame from the first base. V loses 3 bases, J loses 4 bases, and the germline ends lie 11 bases apart.